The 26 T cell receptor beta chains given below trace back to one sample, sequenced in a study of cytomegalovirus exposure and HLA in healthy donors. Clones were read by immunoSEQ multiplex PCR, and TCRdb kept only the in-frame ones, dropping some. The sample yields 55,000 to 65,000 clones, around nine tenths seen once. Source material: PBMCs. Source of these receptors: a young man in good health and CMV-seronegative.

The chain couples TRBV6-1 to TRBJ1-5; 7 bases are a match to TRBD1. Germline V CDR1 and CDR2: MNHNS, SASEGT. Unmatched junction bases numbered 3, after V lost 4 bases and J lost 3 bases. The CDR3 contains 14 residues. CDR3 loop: CASSAQGVNQPQHF. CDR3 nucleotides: TGTGCCAGCAGTGCCCAGGGGGTCAATCAGCCCCAGCATTTT.

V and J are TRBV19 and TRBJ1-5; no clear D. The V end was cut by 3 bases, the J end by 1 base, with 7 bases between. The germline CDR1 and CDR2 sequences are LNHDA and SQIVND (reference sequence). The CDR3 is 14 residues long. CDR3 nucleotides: TGTGCCAGTAGTATGTACAGCAGCAATCAGCCCCAGCATTTT. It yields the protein CASSMYSSNQPQHF.

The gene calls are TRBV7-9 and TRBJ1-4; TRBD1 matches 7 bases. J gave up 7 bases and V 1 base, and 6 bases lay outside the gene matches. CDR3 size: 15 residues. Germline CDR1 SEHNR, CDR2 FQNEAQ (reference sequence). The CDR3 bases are TGTGCCAGCAGCTTAGGCGACAGGGCGGGTGAAAAACTGTTTTTT. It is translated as CASSLGDRAGEKLFF.

In nucleotides, the CDR3 is TGCGCCAGCAGCCAAGATGGGGACTCCTCAGGGGGAAACACCATATATTTT. This translates into CASSQDGDSSGGNTIYF. The J gene is TRBJ1-3, the V gene TRBV4-1, with TRBD1 as a possible D gene (5 bases). Germline V CDR1 and CDR2: MGHRA, YSYEKL. This CDR3 spans 17 amino acids. The germline V and J ends were trimmed by 0 bases and 4 bases, with 16 bases remaining between them.

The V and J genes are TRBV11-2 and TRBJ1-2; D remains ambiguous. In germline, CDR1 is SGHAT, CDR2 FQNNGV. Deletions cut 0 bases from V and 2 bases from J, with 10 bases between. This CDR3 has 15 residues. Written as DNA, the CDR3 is TGTGCCAGCAGCTTAGAGGGAGCAGCCAACTATGGCTACACCTTC. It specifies CASSLEGAANYGYTF. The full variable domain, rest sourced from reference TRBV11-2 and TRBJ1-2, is EAGVAQSPRYKIIEKRQSVAFWCNPISGHATLYWYQQILGQGPKLLIQFQNNGVVDDSQLPKDRFSAERLKGVDSTLKIQPAKLEDSAVYLCASSLEGAANYGYTFGSGTRLTVV.

As DNA, the CDR3 is TGCGCCAGCAGCCCTAGATACCAGTATGACTCCGGGGAGCTGTTTTTT. It translates to CASSPRYQYDSGELFF. The J gene is TRBJ2-2, the V gene TRBV4-1; D is unresolved. The CDR3 is 16 amino acids. From germline, CDR1 is MGHRA and CDR2 YSYEKL. V was trimmed by 4 bases and J by 6 bases, leaving 18 bases between them.

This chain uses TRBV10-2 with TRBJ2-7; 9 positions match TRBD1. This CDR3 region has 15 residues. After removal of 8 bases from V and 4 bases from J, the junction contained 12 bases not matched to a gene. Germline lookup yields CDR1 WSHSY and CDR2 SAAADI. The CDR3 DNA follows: TGCGCCAGCTCTATACCGGACAGGGGAAATTACGAGCAGTACTTC. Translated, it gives CASSIPDRGNYEQYF.

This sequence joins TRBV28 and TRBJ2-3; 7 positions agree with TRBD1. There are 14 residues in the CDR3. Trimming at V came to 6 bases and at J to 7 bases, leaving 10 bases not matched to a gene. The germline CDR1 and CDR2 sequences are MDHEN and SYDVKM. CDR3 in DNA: TGTGCCAGCAGCTCGACAGGGACGAGATATACGCAGTATTTT. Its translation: CASSSTGTRYTQYF.

The CDR3 sequence: CASSRTGEGEAFF. DNA for the CDR3: TGTGCCAGCAGTCGGACAGGGGAAGGTGAAGCTTTCTTT. The gene calls are TRBV6-1 and TRBJ1-1; 9 nucleotides agree with TRBD1. This CDR3 contains 13 residues. With V trimmed by 5 bases and J by 7 bases, 5 bases remained unmatched. Germline V gene lookup returns CDR1 MNHNS and CDR2 SASEGT.

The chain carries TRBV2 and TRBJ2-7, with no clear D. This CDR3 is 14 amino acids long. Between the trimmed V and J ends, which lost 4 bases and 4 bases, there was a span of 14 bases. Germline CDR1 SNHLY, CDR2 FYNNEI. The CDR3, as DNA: TGTGCCAGCAGTGTGTCGAGGATGTCTTACGAGCAGTACTTC. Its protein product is CASSVSRMSYEQYF. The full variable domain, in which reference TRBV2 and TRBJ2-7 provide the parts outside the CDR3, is EPEVTQTPSHQVTQMGQEVILRCVPISNHLYFYWYRQILGQKVEFLVSFYNNEISEKSEIFDDQFSVERPDGSNFTLKIRSTKLEDSAMYFCASSVSRMSYEQYFGPGTRLTVT.

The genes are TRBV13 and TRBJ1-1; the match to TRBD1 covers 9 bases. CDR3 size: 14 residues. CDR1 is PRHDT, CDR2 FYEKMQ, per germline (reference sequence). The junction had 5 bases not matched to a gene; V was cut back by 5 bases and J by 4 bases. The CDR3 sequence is CASSPLGQGTEAFF. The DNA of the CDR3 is TGTGCCAGCAGCCCCTTGGGACAGGGCACTGAAGCTTTCTTT.

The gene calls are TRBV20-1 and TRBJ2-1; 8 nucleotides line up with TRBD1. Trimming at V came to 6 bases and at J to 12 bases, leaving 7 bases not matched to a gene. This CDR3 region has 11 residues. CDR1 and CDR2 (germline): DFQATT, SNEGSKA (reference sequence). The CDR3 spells CSAVDRDWQFF. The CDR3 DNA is TGCAGTGCGGTGGACAGGGATTGGCAGTTCTTC.

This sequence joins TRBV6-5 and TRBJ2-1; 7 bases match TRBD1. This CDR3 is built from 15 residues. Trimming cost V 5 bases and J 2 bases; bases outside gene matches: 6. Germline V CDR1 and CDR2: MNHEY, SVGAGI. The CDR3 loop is CASSRDSLPYNEQFF. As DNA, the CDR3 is TGTGCCAGCAGTCGGGACAGCCTGCCCTACAATGAGCAGTTCTTC.

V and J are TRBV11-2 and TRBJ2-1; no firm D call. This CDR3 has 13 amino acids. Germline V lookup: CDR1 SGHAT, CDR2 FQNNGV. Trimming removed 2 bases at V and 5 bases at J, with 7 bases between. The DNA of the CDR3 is TGTGCCAGCAGCTTATTCGCGGACAATGAGCAGTTCTTC. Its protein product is CASSLFADNEQFF.

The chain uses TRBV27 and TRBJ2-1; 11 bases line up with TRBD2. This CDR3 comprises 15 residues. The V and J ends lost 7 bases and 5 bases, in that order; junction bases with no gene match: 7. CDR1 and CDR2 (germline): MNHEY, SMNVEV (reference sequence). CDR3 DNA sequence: TGTGCCAGCACGGGAGGGACTAGCGGAGACAATGAGCAGTTCTTC. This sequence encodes CASTGGTSGDNEQFF.

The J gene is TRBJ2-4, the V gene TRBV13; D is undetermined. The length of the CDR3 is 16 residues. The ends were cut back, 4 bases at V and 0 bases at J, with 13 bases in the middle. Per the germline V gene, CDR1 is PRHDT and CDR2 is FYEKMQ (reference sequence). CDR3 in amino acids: CASSSIELIAKNIQYF. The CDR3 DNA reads TGTGCCAGCAGCTCAATTGAGTTGATAGCCAAAAACATTCAGTACTTC.

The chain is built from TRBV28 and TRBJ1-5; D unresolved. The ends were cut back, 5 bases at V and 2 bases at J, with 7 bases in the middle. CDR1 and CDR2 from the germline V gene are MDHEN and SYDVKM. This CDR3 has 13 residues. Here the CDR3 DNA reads TGTGCCAGCAGTGAGCCGGGCAATCAGCCCCAGCATTTT. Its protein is CASSEPGNQPQHF.

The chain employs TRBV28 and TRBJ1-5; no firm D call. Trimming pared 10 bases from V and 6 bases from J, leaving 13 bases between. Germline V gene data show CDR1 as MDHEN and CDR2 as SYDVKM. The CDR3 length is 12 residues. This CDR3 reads CATFLPGQPQHF. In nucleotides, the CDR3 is TGTGCCACGTTTCTACCAGGTCAGCCCCAGCATTTT.

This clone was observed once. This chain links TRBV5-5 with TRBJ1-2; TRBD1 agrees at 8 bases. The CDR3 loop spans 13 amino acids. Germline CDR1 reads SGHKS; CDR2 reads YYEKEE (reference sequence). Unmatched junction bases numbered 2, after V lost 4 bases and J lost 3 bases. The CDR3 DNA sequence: TGTGCCAGCAGCGGACAGGGTCACTATGGCTACACCTTC. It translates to CASSGQGHYGYTF.

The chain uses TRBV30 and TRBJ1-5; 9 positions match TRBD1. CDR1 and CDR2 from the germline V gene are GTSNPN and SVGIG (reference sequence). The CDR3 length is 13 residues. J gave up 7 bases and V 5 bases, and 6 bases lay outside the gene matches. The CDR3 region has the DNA TGTGCCTGGGGCAGGACAGGGGAACAGCCCCAGCATTTT. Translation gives CAWGRTGEQPQHF.

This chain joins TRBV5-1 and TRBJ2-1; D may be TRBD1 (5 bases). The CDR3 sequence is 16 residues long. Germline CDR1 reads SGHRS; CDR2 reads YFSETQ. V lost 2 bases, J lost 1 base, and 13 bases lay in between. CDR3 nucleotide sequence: TGCGCCAGCAGCTTATTGGCAGGGCGTTCCTACAATGAGCAGTTCTTC. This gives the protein CASSLLAGRSYNEQFF.

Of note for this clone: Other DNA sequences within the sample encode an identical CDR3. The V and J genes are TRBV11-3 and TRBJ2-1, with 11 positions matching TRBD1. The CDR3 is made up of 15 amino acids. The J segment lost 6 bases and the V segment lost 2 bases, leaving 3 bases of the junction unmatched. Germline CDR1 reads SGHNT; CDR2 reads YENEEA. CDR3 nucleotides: TGTGCCAGCAGCTTACGAGGGACAGGGGGCAATGAGCAGTTCTTC. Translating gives CASSLRGTGGNEQFF.

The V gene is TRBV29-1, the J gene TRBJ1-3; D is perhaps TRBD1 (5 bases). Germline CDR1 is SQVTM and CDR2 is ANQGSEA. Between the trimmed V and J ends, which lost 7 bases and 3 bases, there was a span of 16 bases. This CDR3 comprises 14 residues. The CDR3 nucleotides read TGCAGCGCCTTGGGCAGGGAACGTGGAAACACCATATATTTT. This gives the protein CSALGRERGNTIYF.

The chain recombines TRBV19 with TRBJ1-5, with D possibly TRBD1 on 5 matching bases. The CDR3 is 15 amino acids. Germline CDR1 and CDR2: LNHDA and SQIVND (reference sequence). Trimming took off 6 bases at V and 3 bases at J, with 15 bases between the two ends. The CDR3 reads CASSAGQLFNQPQHF. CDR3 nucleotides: TGTGCCAGTAGCGCCGGACAACTCTTCAATCAGCCCCAGCATTTT.

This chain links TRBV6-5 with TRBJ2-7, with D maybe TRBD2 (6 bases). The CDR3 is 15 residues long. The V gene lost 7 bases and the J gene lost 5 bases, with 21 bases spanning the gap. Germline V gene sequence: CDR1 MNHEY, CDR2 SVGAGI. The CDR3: CASNQDPDGGHEQYF. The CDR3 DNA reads TGTGCCAGCAACCAGGACCCCGACGGGGGACACGAGCAGTACTTC.

In DNA, the CDR3 is TGTGCCAGCAGCTTATCAACAGGTGGAAACACCATATATTTT. Translation gives CASSLSTGGNTIYF. The chain combines TRBV11-2 with TRBJ1-3; weak D call: TRBD1 (5 bases). Germline V gene data show CDR1 as SGHAT and CDR2 as FQNNGV. The germline V and J ends were trimmed by 2 bases and 3 bases, with 8 bases remaining between them. The CDR3 is made up of 14 amino acids.